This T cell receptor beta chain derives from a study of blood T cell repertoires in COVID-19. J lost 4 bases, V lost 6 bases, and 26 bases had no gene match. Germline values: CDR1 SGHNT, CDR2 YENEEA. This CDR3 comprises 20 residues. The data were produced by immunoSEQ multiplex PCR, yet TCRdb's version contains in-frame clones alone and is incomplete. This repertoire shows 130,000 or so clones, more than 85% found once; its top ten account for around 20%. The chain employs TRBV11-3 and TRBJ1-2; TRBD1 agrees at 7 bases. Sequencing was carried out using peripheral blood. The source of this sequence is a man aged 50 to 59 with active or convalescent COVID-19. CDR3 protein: CASSHRGRICTRPHLYGYTF. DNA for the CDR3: TGTGCCAGCAGTCACAGGGGCCGCATATGTACCCGACCCCACCTCTATGGCTACACCTTC. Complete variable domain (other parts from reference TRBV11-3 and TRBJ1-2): EAGVVQSPRYKIIEKKQPVAFWCNPISGHNTLYWYLQNLGQGPELLIRYENEEAVDDSQLPKDRFSAERLKGVDSTLKIQPAELGDSAVYLCASSHRGRICTRPHLYGYTFGSGTRLTVV.